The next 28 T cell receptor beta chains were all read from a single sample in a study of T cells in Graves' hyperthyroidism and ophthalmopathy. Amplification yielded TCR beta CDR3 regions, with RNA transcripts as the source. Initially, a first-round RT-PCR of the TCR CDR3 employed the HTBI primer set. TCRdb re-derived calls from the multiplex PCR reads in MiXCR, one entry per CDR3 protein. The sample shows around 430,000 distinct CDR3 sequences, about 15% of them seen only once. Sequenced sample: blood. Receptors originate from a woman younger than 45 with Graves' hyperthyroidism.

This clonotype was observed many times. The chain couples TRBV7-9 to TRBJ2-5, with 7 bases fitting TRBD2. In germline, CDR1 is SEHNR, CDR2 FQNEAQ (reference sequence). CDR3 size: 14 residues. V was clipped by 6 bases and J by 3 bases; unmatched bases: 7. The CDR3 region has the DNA TGTGCCAGCAGTTTCCTGGGGGGGGAAGAGACCCAGTACTTC. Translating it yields CASSFLGGEETQYF.

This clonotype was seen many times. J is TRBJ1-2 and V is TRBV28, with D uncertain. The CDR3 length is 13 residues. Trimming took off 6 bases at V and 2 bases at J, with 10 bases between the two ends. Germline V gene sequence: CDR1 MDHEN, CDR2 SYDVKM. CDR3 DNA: TGTGCCAGCAGACAACAGATGAACTATGGCTACACCTTC. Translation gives CASRQQMNYGYTF.

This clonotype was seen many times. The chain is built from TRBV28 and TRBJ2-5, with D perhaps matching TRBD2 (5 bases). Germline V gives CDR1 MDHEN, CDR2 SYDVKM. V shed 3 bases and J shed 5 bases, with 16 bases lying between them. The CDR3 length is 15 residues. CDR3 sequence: CASSFGGAPVETQYF. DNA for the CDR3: TGTGCCAGCAGTTTTGGAGGAGCCCCAGTGGAGACCCAGTACTTC.

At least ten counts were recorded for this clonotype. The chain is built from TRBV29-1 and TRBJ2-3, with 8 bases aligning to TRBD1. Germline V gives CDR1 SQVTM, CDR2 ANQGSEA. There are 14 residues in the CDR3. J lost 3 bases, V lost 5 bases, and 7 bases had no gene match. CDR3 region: CSVRDRTGTDTQYF. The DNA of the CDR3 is TGCAGCGTTAGGGACAGGACCGGAACAGATACGCAGTATTTT.

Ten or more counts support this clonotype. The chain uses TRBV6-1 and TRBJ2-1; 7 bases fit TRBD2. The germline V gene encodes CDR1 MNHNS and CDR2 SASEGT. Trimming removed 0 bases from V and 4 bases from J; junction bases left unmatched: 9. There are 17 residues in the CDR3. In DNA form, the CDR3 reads TGTGCCAGCAGTGAAGCGTCGTGGCTAGCGGATTACAATGAGCAGTTCTTC. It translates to CASSEASWLADYNEQFF.

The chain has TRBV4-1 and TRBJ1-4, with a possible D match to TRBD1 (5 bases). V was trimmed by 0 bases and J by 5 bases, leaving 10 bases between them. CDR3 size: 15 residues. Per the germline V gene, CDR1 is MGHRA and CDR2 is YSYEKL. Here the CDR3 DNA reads TGCGCCAGCAGCCAAGAGGAACAGGTGAATGAAAAACTGTTTTTT. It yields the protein CASSQEEQVNEKLFF.

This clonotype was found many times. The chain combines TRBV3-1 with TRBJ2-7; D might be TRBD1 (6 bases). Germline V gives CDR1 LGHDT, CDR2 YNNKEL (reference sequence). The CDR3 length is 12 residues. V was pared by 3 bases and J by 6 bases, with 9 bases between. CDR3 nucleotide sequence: TGTGCCAGCAGCCAGACAGGACGCGAGCAGTACTTC. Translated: CASSQTGREQYF.

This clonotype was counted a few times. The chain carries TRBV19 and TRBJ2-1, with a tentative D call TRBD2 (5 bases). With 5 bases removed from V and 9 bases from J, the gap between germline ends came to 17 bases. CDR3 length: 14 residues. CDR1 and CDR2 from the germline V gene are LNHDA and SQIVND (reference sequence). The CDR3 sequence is CASSSLAIPLEQFF. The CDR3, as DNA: TGTGCCAGTAGTTCGCTAGCAATCCCTCTTGAGCAGTTCTTC.

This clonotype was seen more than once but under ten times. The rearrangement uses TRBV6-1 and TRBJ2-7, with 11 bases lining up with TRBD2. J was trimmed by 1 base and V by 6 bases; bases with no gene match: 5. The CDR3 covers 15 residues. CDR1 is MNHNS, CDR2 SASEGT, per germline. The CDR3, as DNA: TGTGCCAGCAGACACGGGACTAGCGGATCCTACGAGCAGTACTTC. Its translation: CASRHGTSGSYEQYF.

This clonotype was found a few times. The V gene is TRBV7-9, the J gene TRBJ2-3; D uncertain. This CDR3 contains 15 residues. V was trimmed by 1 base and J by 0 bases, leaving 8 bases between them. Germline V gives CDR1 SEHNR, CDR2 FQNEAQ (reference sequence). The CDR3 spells CASSLDPRSTDTQYF. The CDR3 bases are TGTGCCAGCAGCTTAGACCCCCGTAGCACAGATACGCAGTATTTT. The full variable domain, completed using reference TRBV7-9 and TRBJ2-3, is DTGVSQNPRHKITKRGQNVTFRCDPISEHNRLYWYRQTLGQGPEFLTYFQNEAQLEKSRLLSDRFSAERPKGSFSTLEIQRTEQGDSAMYLCASSLDPRSTDTQYFGPGTRLTVL.

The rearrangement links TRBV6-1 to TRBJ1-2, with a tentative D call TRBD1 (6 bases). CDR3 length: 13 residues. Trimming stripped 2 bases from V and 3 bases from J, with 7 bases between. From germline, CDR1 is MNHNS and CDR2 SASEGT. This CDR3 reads CASSESGDYGYTF. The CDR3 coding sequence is TGTGCCAGCAGTGAATCAGGGGACTATGGCTACACCTTC.

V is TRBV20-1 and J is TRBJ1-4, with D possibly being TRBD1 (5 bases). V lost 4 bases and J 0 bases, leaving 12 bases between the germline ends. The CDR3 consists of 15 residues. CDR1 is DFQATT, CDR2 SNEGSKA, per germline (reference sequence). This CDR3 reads CSAIRPGATNEKLFF. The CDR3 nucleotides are TGCAGTGCTATACGGCCGGGGGCAACTAATGAAAAACTGTTTTTT.

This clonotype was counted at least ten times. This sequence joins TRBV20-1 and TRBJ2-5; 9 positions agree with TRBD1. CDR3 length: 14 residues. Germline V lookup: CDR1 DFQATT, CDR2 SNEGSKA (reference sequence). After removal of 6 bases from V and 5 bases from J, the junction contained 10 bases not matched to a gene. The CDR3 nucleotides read TGCAGTGCCCGACCGACAGGGGGTATGGAGACCCAGTACTTC. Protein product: CSARPTGGMETQYF.

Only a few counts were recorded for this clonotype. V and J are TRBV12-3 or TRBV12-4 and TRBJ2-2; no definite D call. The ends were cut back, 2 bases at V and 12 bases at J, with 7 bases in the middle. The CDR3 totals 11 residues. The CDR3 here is CASSLKQKLFF. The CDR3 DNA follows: TGTGCCAGCAGTTTAAAACAGAAGCTGTTTTTT.

CDR3 sequence reads: CASSPPGTGPSGANVLTF. The CDR3 DNA follows: TGTGCCAGCAGCCCCCCCGGGACCGGCCCCTCTGGGGCCAACGTCCTGACTTTC. This sequence joins TRBV9 and TRBJ2-6; D may correspond to TRBD1 or TRBD2 (5 bases each). The CDR3 covers 18 residues. Germline V gives CDR1 SGDLS, CDR2 YYNGEE. Deletions cut 4 bases from V and 0 bases from J, with 17 bases between.

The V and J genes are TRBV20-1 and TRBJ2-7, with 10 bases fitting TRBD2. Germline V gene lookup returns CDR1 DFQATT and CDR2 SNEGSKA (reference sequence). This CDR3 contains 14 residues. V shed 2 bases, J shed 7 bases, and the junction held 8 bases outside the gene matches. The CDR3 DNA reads TGCAGTGCTAGAATCCTAGCGGGAGTTTTAGAGCAGTACTTC. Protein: CSARILAGVLEQYF.

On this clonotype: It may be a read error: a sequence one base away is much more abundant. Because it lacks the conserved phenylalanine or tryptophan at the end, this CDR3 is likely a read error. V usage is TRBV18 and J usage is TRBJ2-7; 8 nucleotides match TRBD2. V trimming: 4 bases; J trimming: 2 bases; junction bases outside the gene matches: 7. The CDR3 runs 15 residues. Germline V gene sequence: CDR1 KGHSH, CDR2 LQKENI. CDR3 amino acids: CASSHSSGPTYEQYS. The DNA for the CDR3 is TGTGCCAGCTCACACTCTAGCGGGCCAACCTACGAGCAGTACTCC.

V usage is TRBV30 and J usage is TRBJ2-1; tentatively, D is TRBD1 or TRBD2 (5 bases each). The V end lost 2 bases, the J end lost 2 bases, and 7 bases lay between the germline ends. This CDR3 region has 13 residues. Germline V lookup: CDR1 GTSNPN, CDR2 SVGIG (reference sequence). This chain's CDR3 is CAWSRGPYNEQFF. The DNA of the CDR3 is TGTGCCTGGAGTCGGGGCCCCTACAATGAGCAGTTCTTC.

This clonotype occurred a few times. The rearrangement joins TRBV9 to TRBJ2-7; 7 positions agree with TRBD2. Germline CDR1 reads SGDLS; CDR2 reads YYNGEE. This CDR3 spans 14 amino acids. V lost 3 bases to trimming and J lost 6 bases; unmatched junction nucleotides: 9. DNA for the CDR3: TGTGCCAGCAGCGACACGGGAGGTTGGGGCGAGCAGTACTTC. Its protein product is CASSDTGGWGEQYF. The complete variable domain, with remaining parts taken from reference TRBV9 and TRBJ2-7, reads DSGVTQTPKHLITATGQRVTLRCSPRSGDLSVYWYQQSLDQGLQFLIQYYNGEERAKGNILERFSAQQFPDLHSELNLSSLELGDSALYFCASSDTGGWGEQYFGPGTRLTVT.

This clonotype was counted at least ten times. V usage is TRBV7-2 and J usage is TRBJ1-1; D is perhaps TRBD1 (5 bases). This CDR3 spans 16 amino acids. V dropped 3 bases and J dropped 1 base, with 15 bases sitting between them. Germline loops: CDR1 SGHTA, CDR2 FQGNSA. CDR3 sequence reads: CASSFRGTQGNTEAFF. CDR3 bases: TGTGCCAGCAGCTTTCGAGGTACCCAGGGGAACACTGAAGCTTTCTTT. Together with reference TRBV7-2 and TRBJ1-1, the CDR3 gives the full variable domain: GAGVSQSPSNKVTEKGKDVELRCDPISGHTALYWYRQSLGQGLEFLIYFQGNSAPDKSGLPSDRFSAERTGGSVSTLTIQRTQQEDSAVYLCASSFRGTQGNTEAFFGQGTRLTVV.

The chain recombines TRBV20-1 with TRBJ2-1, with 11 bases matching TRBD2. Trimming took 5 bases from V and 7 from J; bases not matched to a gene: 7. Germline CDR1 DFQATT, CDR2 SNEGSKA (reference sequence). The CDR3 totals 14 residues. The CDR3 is CSAYSGRAGNEQFF. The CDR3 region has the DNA TGCAGTGCTTATAGCGGGAGGGCCGGGAATGAGCAGTTCTTC.

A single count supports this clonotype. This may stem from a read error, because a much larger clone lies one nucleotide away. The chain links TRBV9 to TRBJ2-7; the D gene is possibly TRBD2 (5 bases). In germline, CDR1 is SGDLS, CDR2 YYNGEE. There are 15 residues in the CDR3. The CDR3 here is CACSAGGLTSYEQYF. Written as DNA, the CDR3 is TGTGCCTGCAGCGCCGGAGGCCTAACCTCCTACGAGCAGTACTTC.

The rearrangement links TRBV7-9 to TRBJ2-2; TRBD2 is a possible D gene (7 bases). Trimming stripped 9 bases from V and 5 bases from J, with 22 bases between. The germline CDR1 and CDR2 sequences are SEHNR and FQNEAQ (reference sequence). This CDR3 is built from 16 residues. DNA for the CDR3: TGTGCCAGTACCCCCCGGGGGGCAGGGAAGACCGGGGAGCTGTTTTTT. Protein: CASTPRGAGKTGELFF.

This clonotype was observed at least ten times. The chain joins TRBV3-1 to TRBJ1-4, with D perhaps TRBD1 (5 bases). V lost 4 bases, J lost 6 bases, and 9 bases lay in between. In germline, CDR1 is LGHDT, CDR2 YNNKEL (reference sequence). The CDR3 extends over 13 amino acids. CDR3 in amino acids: CASSRQGYEKLFF. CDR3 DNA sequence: TGTGCCAGCAGCCGGCAGGGATATGAAAAACTGTTTTTT. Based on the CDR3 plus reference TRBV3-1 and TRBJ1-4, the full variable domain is DTAVSQTPKYLVTQMGNDKSIKCEQNLGHDTMYWYKQDSKKFLKIMFSYNNKELIINETVPNRFSPKSPDKAHLNLHINSLELGDSAVYFCASSRQGYEKLFFGSGTQLSVL.

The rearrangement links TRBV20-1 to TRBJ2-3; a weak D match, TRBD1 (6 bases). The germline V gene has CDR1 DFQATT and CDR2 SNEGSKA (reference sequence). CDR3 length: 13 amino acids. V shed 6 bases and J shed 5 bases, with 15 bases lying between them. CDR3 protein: CSAPPPGVDTQYF. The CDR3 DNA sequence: TGCAGTGCCCCTCCCCCAGGGGTAGATACGCAGTATTTT.

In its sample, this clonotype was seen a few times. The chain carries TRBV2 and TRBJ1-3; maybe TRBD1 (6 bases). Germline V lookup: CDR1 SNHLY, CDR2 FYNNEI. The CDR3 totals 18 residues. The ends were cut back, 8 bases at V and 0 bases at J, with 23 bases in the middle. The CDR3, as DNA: TGTGCCAGCCAAAGACAGGCGACTAAACTGAGCTCTGGAAACACCATATATTTT. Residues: CASQRQATKLSSGNTIYF.

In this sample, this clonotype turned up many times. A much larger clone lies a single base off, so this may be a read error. CDR3 loop: CASSLGQITEAFF. Written as DNA, the CDR3 is TGTGCCAGCAGCTTAGGACAGATCACTGAAGCTTTCTTT. The rearrangement uses TRBV7-2 and TRBJ1-1; the D gene is possibly TRBD1 (5 bases). With 1 base removed from V and 4 bases from J, the gap between germline ends came to 7 bases. This CDR3 spans 13 amino acids. CDR1 is SGHTA and CDR2 is FQGNSA in the germline V gene.

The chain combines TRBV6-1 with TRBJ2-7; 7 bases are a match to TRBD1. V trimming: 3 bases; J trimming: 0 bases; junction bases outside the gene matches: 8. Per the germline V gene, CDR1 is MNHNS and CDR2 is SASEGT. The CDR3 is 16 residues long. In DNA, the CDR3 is TGTGCCAGCAGTGATATAGGGGGCGCATCCTCCTACGAGCAGTACTTC. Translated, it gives CASSDIGGASSYEQYF.